This T cell receptor beta chain is drawn from a study of cytomegalovirus exposure and HLA in healthy donors. The study's findings and limits: Data from an earlier analysis indicated that most TCR beta V segments were productive either about 90% or about 30% of the time. Among TCR sequences, most were rare, though some public TCRs appeared in many donors.

Primers for the PCR totalled 60 Vbeta and 13 Jbeta. Clones were read by immunoSEQ multiplex PCR, and TCRdb kept only the in-frame ones, dropping some. The table has hundreds of thousands of clones, 72% seen once. Healthy bone marrow donors formed the donor group. Whereas donors were nominally healthy upon sampling, unrecorded immune exposures were probable. With regard to this clone: Its antigen is as yet unknown.

The TCR originated in a female donor in good health and CMV-seronegative. The sequencing sample was made of PBMCs.

CDR3 in DNA: TGTGCCAGCAGCTTAGCGGGGGCGAGGGGTGAAGCTTTCTTT. Translating it yields CASSLAGARGEAFF. The gene calls are TRBV7-9 and TRBJ1-1; D might be TRBD1 (6 bases). The V gene's germline CDR1 is SEHNR and CDR2 FQNEAQ (reference sequence). V lost 0 bases and J 7 bases, leaving 12 bases between the germline ends. The CDR3 is made up of 14 amino acids.